The 24 T cell receptor beta chains below were found in one sample sequenced in a study of T cell repertoires in cytomegalovirus infection. A single record per CDR3 protein comes from TCRdb applying MiXCR to the reads. This sample has more than 500,000 distinct CDR3 sequences, with approximately 15% found just once. The sample taken for sequencing was CD8+ T cells from PBMCs. The receptor source for this set is a human donor in good health (CMV status not recorded). Some clones in this sample may be carry-over from other donors' samples.

V usage is TRBV7-9 and J usage is TRBJ2-1; tentatively, D is TRBD1 or TRBD2 (6 bases each). Trimming left V 3 bases short and J 1 base short, with 13 bases between. This CDR3 contains 16 residues. Per germline, CDR1 SEHNR and CDR2 FQNEAQ (reference sequence). The CDR3: CASSLGGRRSYNEQFF. For the CDR3, the DNA is TGTGCCAGCAGCTTGGGGGGCCGAAGGTCCTACAATGAGCAGTTCTTC. The whole variable domain, filled in from reference TRBV7-9 and TRBJ2-1, reads DTGVSQNPRHKITKRGQNVTFRCDPISEHNRLYWYRQTLGQGPEFLTYFQNEAQLEKSRLLSDRFSAERPKGSFSTLEIQRTEQGDSAMYLCASSLGGRRSYNEQFFGPGTRLTVL.

The chain recombines TRBV12-3 or TRBV12-4 with TRBJ1-2; no reliable D call. The CDR3 extends over 16 amino acids. V dropped 3 bases and J dropped 4 bases, with 18 bases sitting between them. This CDR3 reads CASSLSARRDSYGYTF. CDR3 nucleotide sequence: TGTGCCAGCAGTTTGAGTGCGAGAAGGGATAGCTATGGCTACACCTTC.

V and J are TRBV6-6 and TRBJ1-4; weak D call: TRBD1 (5 bases). Germline values: CDR1 MNHNY, CDR2 SVGAGI (reference sequence). The CDR3 extends over 16 amino acids. The V end lost 0 bases, the J end lost 8 bases, and 16 bases lay between the germline ends. CDR3 DNA: TGTGCCAGCAGTTACTCGATAGGGCAGGGCCGGGAAAAACTGTTTTTT. Amino acids: CASSYSIGQGREKLFF.

This chain uses TRBV6-1 with TRBJ1-2; no clear D gene. Deletions cut 1 base from V and 4 bases from J, with 7 bases between. The CDR3 spans 13 residues. Germline assignment: CDR1 MNHNS and CDR2 SASEGT. CDR3 sequence (DNA): TGTGCCAGCAGTGAAGAGGCAGGCTATGGCTACACCTTC. As protein: CASSEEAGYGYTF.

At least ten counts were recorded for this clonotype. V gene TRBV7-2 combines with J gene TRBJ2-3; D might be TRBD2 (6 bases). This CDR3 has 17 residues. V lost 5 bases to trimming and J lost 2 bases, with 20 bases between them. CDR1 is SGHTA, CDR2 FQGNSA, per germline. The CDR3 DNA reads TGTGCCAGCAGCGGCCTAGGACCGCGGGGATTCACAGATACGCAGTATTTT. Amino acids: CASSGLGPRGFTDTQYF. Filled out from reference TRBV7-2 and TRBJ2-3, the complete variable domain reads GAGVSQSPSNKVTEKGKDVELRCDPISGHTALYWYRQSLGQGLEFLIYFQGNSAPDKSGLPSDRFSAERTGGSVSTLTIQRTQQEDSAVYLCASSGLGPRGFTDTQYFGPGTRLTVL.

Worth noting for this clonotype: One junction end does not reproduce the germline sequence, and a read error may be involved. This CDR3 is CASSLSGGRTKNIQCF. CDR3 DNA sequence: TGTGCCAGCAGTTTATCAGGCGGGAGGACCAAAAACATTCAGTGCTTC. V and J are TRBV27 and TRBJ2-4; 8 bases are a match to TRBD2. Germline V gene lookup returns CDR1 MNHEY and CDR2 SMNVEV (reference sequence). The length of the CDR3 is 16 residues.

The table lists this clonotype with a few counts. This may come from a read error, since a much larger clone is one base off. CDR3: CASSFGGRVTDTQYF. The CDR3 DNA sequence: TGTGCCAGCAGCTTTGGGGGGAGGGTCACAGATACGCAGTATTTT. The chain combines TRBV11-2 with TRBJ2-3; 7 bases are a match to TRBD2. V lost 3 bases to trimming and J lost 2 bases; unmatched junction nucleotides: 5. The CDR3 is made up of 15 amino acids. Per germline, CDR1 SGHAT and CDR2 FQNNGV. Full variable domain (rest looked up from reference TRBV11-2 and TRBJ2-3): EAGVAQSPRYKIIEKRQSVAFWCNPISGHATLYWYQQILGQGPKLLIQFQNNGVVDDSQLPKDRFSAERLKGVDSTLKIQPAKLEDSAVYLCASSFGGRVTDTQYFGPGTRLTVL.

Concerning this clonotype: This clone may be a read error of a much larger clone one base away. In this CDR3 the conserved last residue, phenylalanine or tryptophan, is missing, so a read error is likely. V gene TRBV7-2 combines with J gene TRBJ1-5, with D perhaps matching TRBD1 (5 bases). Trimming stripped 2 bases from V and 5 bases from J, with 10 bases between. The germline CDR1 and CDR2 sequences are SGHTA and FQGNSA. The CDR3 length is 14 residues. In nucleotides, the CDR3 is TGTGCCAGCAGCTTATGGTTGGGGGATCAGCCCCAGCATTAT. It specifies CASSLWLGDQPQHY.

This clonotype was found many times. The chain uses TRBV6-5 and TRBJ2-7; 7 bases are shared with TRBD2. The CDR3 length is 12 residues. Germline lookup yields CDR1 MNHEY and CDR2 SVGAGI. Trimming cost V 2 bases and J 6 bases; bases outside gene matches: 1. DNA of the CDR3: TGTGCCAGCAGTTACGGGGAGGGCGAGCAGTACTTC. Translated, it gives CASSYGEGEQYF.

This clonotype was seen repeatedly, ten times or more. The genes are TRBV12-3 or TRBV12-4 and TRBJ2-2, with D uncertain. V dropped 6 bases and J dropped 6 bases, with 8 bases sitting between them. CDR3 length equals 12 residues. The CDR3 coding sequence is TGTGCCAGCAGCCGGGCCCCCGGGGAGCTGTTTTTT. Translated: CASSRAPGELFF.

In this sample, this clonotype turned up many times. The chain carries TRBV29-1 and TRBJ1-2; 7 bases map to TRBD1. This CDR3 contains 13 residues. Looked up from germline, CDR1 is SQVTM and CDR2 is ANQGSEA. Unmatched junction bases numbered 0, after V lost 0 bases and J lost 2 bases. The CDR3 sequence: CSVEEQGNYGYTF. CDR3 coding DNA: TGCAGCGTTGAAGAACAGGGGAACTATGGCTACACCTTC.

This clonotype was seen at least ten times. The chain recombines TRBV28 with TRBJ2-3, with 11 bases matching TRBD1. J was trimmed by 4 bases and V by 2 bases; bases with no gene match: 17. The CDR3 contains 20 residues. Germline V lookup: CDR1 MDHEN, CDR2 SYDVKM. The CDR3 here is CASSLEQGLVAGQGADTQYF. DNA of the CDR3: TGTGCCAGCAGTTTAGAGCAGGGGCTGGTAGCGGGACAGGGGGCAGATACGCAGTATTTT.

There are many counts of this clonotype. V usage is TRBV7-9 and J usage is TRBJ1-5, with unresolved D. The CDR3 length is 13 residues. CDR1 is SEHNR and CDR2 is FQNEAQ in the germline V gene (reference sequence). Deletions cut 0 bases from V and 9 bases from J, with 9 bases between. Here the CDR3 reads CASSLASGRPQHF. The CDR3 DNA reads as TGTGCCAGCAGCTTAGCTTCGGGAAGGCCCCAGCATTTT.

This clonotype was observed at least ten times. This chain joins TRBV28 and TRBJ2-7; 8 bases are shared with TRBD1. V gave up 4 bases and J gave up 4 bases; unmatched junction bases: 9. Germline V CDR1 and CDR2: MDHEN, SYDVKM. The CDR3 spans 15 residues. CDR3 nucleotides: TGTGCCAGCAGTTCCGGACAGGGCCGGGAGTACGAGCAGTACTTC. Protein sequence: CASSSGQGREYEQYF.

This clonotype was picked up a small number of times. The chain is built from TRBV3-1 and TRBJ2-1; the D gene is possibly TRBD1 (6 bases). Trimming left V 3 bases short and J 4 bases short, with 10 bases between. The CDR3 runs to 14 residues. The germline gives CDR1 LGHDT, CDR2 YNNKEL (reference sequence). The DNA for the CDR3 is TGTGCCAGCAGCCACCCAGGGACATACAATGAGCAGTTCTTC. Its translation: CASSHPGTYNEQFF.

This clonotype was detected a few times. The rearrangement uses TRBV2 and TRBJ1-1; D gene ambiguous. Trimming took off 3 bases at V and 0 bases at J, with 5 bases between the two ends. Germline CDR1 SNHLY, CDR2 FYNNEI. CDR3 size: 13 residues. For the CDR3, the DNA is TGTGCCAGCAGTGAGCGGCTGAACACTGAAGCTTTCTTT. It encodes CASSERLNTEAFF.

This clonotype came up many times. This chain links TRBV29-1 with TRBJ2-1, with 12 bases aligning to TRBD2. CDR3 size: 16 residues. CDR1 and CDR2 from the germline V gene are SQVTM and ANQGSEA. J lost 3 bases, V lost 2 bases, and 5 bases had no gene match. CDR3 residues: CSVEMASGRVYNEQFF. As DNA, the CDR3 is TGCAGCGTTGAAATGGCTAGCGGGAGGGTCTACAATGAGCAGTTCTTC.

The rearrangement joins TRBV13 to TRBJ2-7; D gene uncertain. The germline V and J ends were trimmed by 0 bases and 5 bases, with 14 bases remaining between them. CDR1 is PRHDT and CDR2 is FYEKMQ in the germline V gene (reference sequence). The CDR3 is 15 residues long. This chain's CDR3 is CASSLGSAQPDEQYF. The CDR3 DNA reads TGTGCCAGCAGCTTAGGAAGCGCCCAACCCGACGAGCAGTACTTC.

This chain uses TRBV5-6 with TRBJ1-1; no clear D gene. CDR3 length equals 15 residues. Germline V CDR1 and CDR2: SGHDT, YYEEEE. V lost 4 bases, J lost 3 bases, and 16 bases lay in between. The CDR3 DNA is TGTGCCAGCAGCACATGGAGTAGGTGGGACACTGAAGCTTTCTTT. Amino acid sequence: CASSTWSRWDTEAFF.

This chain uses TRBV20-1 with TRBJ2-3; 7 bases fit TRBD2. The trim removed 0 bases at V and 2 bases at J, leaving 8 bases unmatched. The CDR3 is made up of 16 amino acids. Per germline, CDR1 DFQATT and CDR2 SNEGSKA (reference sequence). The CDR3 bases are TGCAGTGCTAGAGATCGTCTAGCGGAGTACACAGATACGCAGTATTTT. It yields the protein CSARDRLAEYTDTQYF.

This clonotype was picked up many times. The chain joins TRBV4-2 to TRBJ1-4, with 7 bases identical to TRBD1. This CDR3 is 19 amino acids long. Trimming at V came to 3 bases and at J to 0 bases, leaving 13 bases not matched to a gene. Per germline, CDR1 LGHNA and CDR2 YNFKEQ. The CDR3, as DNA: TGTGCCAGCAGCCACGCCCGGGACAGCGCCCTGACAACTAATGAAAAACTGTTTTTT. This sequence encodes CASSHARDSALTTNEKLFF.

Written as DNA, the CDR3 is TGTGCCAGTGCGCCCGGGACAGACTACAATGAGCAGTTCTTC. This gives the protein CASAPGTDYNEQFF. The chain has TRBV19 and TRBJ2-1, with 7 nucleotides matching TRBD1. Trimming removed 8 bases from V and 3 bases from J; junction bases left unmatched: 7. The CDR3 has 14 residues. Germline V gene lookup returns CDR1 LNHDA and CDR2 SQIVND (reference sequence).

This clonotype was seen only a few times. This rearrangement joins TRBV23-1 to TRBJ1-5; D uncertain. TRBV23-1 belongs to the ORF category, with a function that is uncertain. Trimming left V 2 bases short and J 0 bases short, with 17 bases between. The CDR3 length is 18 residues. CDR3 amino acids: CASSQPRVLPHSNQPQHF. Written as DNA, the CDR3 is TGCGCCAGCAGTCAACCCCGGGTCTTACCCCATAGCAATCAGCCCCAGCATTTT.

This clonotype was seen ten or more times. This rearrangement joins TRBV7-9 to TRBJ2-1; 10 positions agree with TRBD2. The germline V gene has CDR1 SEHNR and CDR2 FQNEAQ (reference sequence). V lost 4 bases and J lost 6; bases outside the gene matches: 6. CDR3 size: 15 residues. CDR3 amino acids: CASSSGLARSNEQFF. The DNA for the CDR3 is TGTGCCAGCAGCTCGGGACTAGCGCGCTCCAATGAGCAGTTCTTC.